The T cell receptor (beta chain) under discussion was sequenced for a study of identical twins. Broader study findings: Researchers reported weaker excess twin sharing in beta out-of-frame sequences. These conclusions were based on statistical analysis (cross-sectional, not following the same donors).

The authors used template switching to add a universal primer site and gave cDNA unique molecular identifiers. TCRdb ran MiXCR on the 5' RACE reads and lists one entry per CDR3 protein. The sample records under 250,000 distinct CDR3 sequences, approximately 8% being singletons. The sample holds one count of this clonotype. As yet, its antigen is unknown. A read error is possible here, since a much larger clone lies one base away. The ends were cut back, 5 bases at V and 1 base at J, with 17 bases in the middle. Germline lookup yields CDR1 SGHVS and CDR2 FQNEAQ. The CDR3 consists of 16 residues. These data are also associated with another study on yellow fever vaccine responses in identical twins.

The source is a woman between 18 and 29 years old in good health. Sequenced: CD8+ T cells sorted from blood. The chain joins TRBV7-8 to TRBJ2-5; D unclear. The CDR3: CASSLSKASSQETQYF. CDR3 bases: TGTGCCAGCAGCCTATCTAAAGCGTCATCCCAAGAGACCCAGTACTTC. Variable domain in full (rest from reference TRBV7-8 and TRBJ2-5): GAGVSQSPRYKVAKRGQDVALRCDPISGHVSLFWYQQALGQGPEFLTYFQNEAQLDKSGLPSDRFFAERPEGSVSTLKIQRTQQEDSAVYLCASSLSKASSQETQYFGPGTRLLVL.